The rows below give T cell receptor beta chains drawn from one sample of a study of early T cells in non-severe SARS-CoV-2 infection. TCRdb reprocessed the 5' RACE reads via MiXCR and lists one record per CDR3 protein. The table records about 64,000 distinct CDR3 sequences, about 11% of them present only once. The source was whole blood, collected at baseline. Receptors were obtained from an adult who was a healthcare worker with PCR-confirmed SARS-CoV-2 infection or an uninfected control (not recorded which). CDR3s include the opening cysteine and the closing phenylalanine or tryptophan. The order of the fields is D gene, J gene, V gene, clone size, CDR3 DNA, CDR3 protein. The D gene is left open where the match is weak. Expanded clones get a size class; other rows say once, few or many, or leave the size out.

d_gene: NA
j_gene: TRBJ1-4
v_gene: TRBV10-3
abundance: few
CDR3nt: TGTGCCATCAGTGAGGGCAGTGAAAAACTGTTTTTT
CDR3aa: CAISEGSEKLFF

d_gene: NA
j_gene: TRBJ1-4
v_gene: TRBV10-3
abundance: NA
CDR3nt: TGTGCCATCAGGGGTTCAGGGGAAAAACTGTTTTTT
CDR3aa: CAIRGSGEKLFF

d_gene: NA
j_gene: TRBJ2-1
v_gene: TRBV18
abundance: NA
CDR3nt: TGTGCCAGCTCACCAAGCTTGGGCAGTTTCTCCTACAATGAGCAGTTCTTC
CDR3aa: CASSPSLGSFSYNEQFF

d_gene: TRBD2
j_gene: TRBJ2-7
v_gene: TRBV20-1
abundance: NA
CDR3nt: TGCAGTGCTAGAGTTCCTAGCGGGTTTACCTACGAGCAGTACTTC
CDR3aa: CSARVPSGFTYEQYF

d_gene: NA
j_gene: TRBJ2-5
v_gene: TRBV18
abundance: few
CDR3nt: TGTGCCAGCTCACCTTCCTACCAAGAGACCCAGTACTTC
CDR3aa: CASSPSYQETQYF

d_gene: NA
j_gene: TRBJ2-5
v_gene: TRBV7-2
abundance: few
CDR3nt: TGTGCCAGCAGCGCCCGCCCCCTTTCCCAAGAGACCCAGTACTTC
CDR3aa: CASSARPLSQETQYF

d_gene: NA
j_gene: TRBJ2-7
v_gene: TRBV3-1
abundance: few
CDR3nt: TGTGCCAGCAGCCGAGACTTGGCAAGCTCCTACGAGCAGTACTTC
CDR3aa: CASSRDLASSYEQYF

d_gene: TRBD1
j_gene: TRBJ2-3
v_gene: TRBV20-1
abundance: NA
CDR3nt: TGCAGTGCTTCCGGGACAGGGCATACGCAGTATTTT
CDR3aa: CSASGTGHTQYF

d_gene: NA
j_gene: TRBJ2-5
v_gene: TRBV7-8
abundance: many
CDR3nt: TGTGCCAGCAGCTTAGCGGTTGGTCTAAAGGGGACCCAGTACTTC
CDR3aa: CASSLAVGLKGTQYF

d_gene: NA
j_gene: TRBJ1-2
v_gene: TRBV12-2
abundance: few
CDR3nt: TGTGCAAGTCGCTTTAGCGGGAGAGCTAAGAACTATGGCTACACCTTC
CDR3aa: CASRFSGRAKNYGYTF

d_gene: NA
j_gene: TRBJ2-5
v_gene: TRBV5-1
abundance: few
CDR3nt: TGCGCCAGCAGCTTGATTCCAGGGAAGGCTCAAGAGACCCAGTACTTC
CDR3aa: CASSLIPGKAQETQYF

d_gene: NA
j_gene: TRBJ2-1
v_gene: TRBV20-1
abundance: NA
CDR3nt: TGCAGTGCTAGCAGATCTAATGAGCAGTTCTTC
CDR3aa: CSASRSNEQFF

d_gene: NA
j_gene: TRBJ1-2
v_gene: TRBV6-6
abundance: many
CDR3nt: TGTGCCAGCAGTTACATTCAGGGGAGTGGAGGCTACACCTTC
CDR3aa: CASSYIQGSGGYTF

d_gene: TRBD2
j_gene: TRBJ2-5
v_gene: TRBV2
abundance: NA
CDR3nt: TGTGCCAGCAGTGAACCCTGGGCGGGGGGCGTAGAGACCCAGTACTTC
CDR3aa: CASSEPWAGGVETQYF

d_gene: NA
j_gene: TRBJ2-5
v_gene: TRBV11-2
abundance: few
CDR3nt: TGTGCCAGCAGCGAGGACCGGACCCATGGGGCCCAGTACTTC
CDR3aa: CASSEDRTHGAQYF

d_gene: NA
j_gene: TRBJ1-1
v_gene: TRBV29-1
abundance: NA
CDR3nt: TGCAGCGTTGTAACGGGTATTAGTGAAGCTTTCTTT
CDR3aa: CSVVTGISEAFF

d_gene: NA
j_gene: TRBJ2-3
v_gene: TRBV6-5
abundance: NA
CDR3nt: TGTGCCAGCCCCCCTCGGGGGGCGCAGGGAGATACGCAGTATTTT
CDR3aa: CASPPRGAQGDTQYF

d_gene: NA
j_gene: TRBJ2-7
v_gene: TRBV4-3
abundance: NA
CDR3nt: TGCGCCAGCAGCCAAGATCGAGGGGATACCTACGAGCAGTACTTC
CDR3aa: CASSQDRGDTYEQYF

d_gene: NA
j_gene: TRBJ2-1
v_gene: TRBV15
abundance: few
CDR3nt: TGTGCCACCAGCAGAGATACCGGGAAGGGCATCGAGCAGTTCTTC
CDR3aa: CATSRDTGKGIEQFF

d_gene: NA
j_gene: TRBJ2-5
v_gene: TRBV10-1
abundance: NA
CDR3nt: TGCGCCAGCAGCCGAGGACTTCAAGAGACCCAGTACTTC
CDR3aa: CASSRGLQETQYF

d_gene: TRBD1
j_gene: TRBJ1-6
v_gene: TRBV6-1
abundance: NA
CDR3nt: TGTGCCAGCAGTGAAGTGACAGGGGACAATTCACCCCTCCACTTT
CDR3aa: CASSEVTGDNSPLHF

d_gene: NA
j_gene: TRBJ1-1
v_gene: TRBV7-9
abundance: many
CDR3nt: TGTGCCAGCAGCTTAAATGAGGGGTCCACTGAAGCTTTCTTT
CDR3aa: CASSLNEGSTEAFF

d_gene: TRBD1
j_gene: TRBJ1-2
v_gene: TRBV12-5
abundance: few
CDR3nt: TGTGCTAGTGCCCTCTCGACCGGGACAGCTTATGGCTACACCTTC
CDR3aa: CASALSTGTAYGYTF

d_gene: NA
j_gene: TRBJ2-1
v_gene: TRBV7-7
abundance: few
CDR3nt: TGTGCTAGCAGCACAGAGCCGGTCTCCTACAATGAGCAGTTCTTC
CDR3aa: CASSTEPVSYNEQFF

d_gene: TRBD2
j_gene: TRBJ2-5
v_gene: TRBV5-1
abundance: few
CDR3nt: TGCGCCAGCAAGACTAGCGCAGCGGAGACCCAGTACTTC
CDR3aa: CASKTSAAETQYF

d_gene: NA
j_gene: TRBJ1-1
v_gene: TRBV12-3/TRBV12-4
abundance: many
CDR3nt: TGTGCCAGCAGTTTAGCCGGGTTTTCGGGATTGAACACTGAAGCTTTCTTT
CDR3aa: CASSLAGFSGLNTEAFF

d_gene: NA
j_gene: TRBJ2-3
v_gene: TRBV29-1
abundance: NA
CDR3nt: TGCAGCGTTGAAAAGGGGACGGGCACAGATACGCAGTATTTT
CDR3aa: CSVEKGTGTDTQYF

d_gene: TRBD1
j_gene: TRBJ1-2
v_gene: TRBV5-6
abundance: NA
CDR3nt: TGTGCCAGCAGCGCCCAGACAGGGCAGGCTAACTATGGCTACACCTTC
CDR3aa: CASSAQTGQANYGYTF

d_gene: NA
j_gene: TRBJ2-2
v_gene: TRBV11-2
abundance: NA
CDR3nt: TGTGCCAGCAGCTTGCGGAACGGAATTTCGATTGACACCGGGGAGCTGTTTTTT
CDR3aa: CASSLRNGISIDTGELFF

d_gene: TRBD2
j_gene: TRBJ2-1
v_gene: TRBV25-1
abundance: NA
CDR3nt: TGTGCCAGCAGTGAGATCAGCGGGGGGGCCAAGAATGAGCAGTTCTTC
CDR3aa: CASSEISGGAKNEQFF

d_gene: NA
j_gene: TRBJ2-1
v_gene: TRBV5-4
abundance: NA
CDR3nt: TGTGCCAGCAGCTTGGCCATTAGGGGGGGCTTCGATGAGCAGTTCTTC
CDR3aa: CASSLAIRGGFDEQFF

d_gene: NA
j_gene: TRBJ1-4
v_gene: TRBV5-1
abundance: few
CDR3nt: TGCGCCAGCAGCCCCCTTATCGGAGGGGAAAAACTGTTTTTT
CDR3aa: CASSPLIGGEKLFF

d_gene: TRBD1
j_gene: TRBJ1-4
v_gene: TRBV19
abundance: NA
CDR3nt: TGTGCCAGTAGTATTTGGACAGGCCGAAATAATGAAAAACTGTTTTTT
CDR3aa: CASSIWTGRNNEKLFF

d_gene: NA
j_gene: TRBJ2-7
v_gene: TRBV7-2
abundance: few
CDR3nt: TGTGCCAGCAGCTTAGTAGTTAGGGGTAGGCAGTACTTC
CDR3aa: CASSLVVRGRQYF

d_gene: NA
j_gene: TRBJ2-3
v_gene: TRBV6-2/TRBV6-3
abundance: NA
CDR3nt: TGTGCCAGCAGTCCCCCCACGGAGCAGTATTTT
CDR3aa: CASSPPTEQYF

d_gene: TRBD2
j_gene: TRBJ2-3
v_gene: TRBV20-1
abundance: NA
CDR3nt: TGCAGTGCCCTTAGCGGGGGGCGGATAGATACGCAGTATTTT
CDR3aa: CSALSGGRIDTQYF

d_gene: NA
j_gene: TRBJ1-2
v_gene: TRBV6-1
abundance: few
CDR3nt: TGTGCCAGCAGCGGACATGGCTACACCTTC
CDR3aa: CASSGHGYTF

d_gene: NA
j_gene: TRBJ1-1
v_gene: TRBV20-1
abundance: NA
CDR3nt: TGCAGTGCTAGAGACTGGAGGACGGCTAAGAACACTGAAGCTTTCTTT
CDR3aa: CSARDWRTAKNTEAFF

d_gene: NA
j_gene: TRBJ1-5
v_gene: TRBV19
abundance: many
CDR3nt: TGTGCCAGTAGTGCTGGCACCCAAAACAATCAGCCCCAGCATTTT
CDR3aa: CASSAGTQNNQPQHF

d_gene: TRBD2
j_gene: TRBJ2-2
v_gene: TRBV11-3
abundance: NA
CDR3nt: TGTGCCAGCAGCTCGGCCCCGCTAGCGGGGGGATTTGGCGGGGAGCTGTTTTTT
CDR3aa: CASSSAPLAGGFGGELFF

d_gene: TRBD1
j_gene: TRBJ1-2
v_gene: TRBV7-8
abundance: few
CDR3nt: TGTGCCAGCAGCCCCCGGACAGGGAGAACCTATGGCTACACCTTC
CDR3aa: CASSPRTGRTYGYTF

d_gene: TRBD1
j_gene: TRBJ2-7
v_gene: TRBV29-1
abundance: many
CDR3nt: TGCAGCGTTCGACAGGGAGCCGAGCAGTACTTC
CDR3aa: CSVRQGAEQYF

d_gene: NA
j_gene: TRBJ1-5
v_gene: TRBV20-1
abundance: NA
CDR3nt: TGCAGTGCTAGCATCCCCGGGGGCCAGCCCCAGCATTTT
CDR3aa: CSASIPGGQPQHF

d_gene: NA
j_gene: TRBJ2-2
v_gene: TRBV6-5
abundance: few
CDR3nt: TGTGCCAGCAGAAGTGTCTTGGGCGCCGGGGAGCTGTTTTTT
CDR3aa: CASRSVLGAGELFF

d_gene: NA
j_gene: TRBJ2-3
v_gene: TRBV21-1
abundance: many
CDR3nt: TGTGCCAGCAGCAAAAAGGGGGCCCTGGCGAGGAATACGCAGTATTTT
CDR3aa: CASSKKGALARNTQYF

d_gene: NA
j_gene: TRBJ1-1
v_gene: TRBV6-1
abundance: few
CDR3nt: TGTGCCAGCAGTGTTTCAGAAACTGAAGCTTTCTTT
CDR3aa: CASSVSETEAFF

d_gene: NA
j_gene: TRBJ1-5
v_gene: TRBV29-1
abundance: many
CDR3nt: TGCAGCGTTGGTGGGGGTTATCAGCCCCAGCATTTT
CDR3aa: CSVGGGYQPQHF

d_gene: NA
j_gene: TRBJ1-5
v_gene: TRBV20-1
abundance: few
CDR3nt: TGCAGTGCTAGTAGGGGCAGGGACTTTAGTCAGCCCCAGCATTTT
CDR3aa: CSASRGRDFSQPQHF

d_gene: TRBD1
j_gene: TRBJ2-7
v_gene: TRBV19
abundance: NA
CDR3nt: TGTGCCAGTAGTATTGACAGGGGGTACGAGCAGTACTTC
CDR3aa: CASSIDRGYEQYF

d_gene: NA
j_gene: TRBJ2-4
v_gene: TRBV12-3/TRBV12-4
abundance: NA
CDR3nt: TGTGCCAGCATGAGGAGGGGGCAAGTAAACATTCAGTACTTC
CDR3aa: CASMRRGQVNIQYF

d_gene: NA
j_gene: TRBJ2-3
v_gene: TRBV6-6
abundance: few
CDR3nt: TGTGCCAGCAGTGGAGGGACGTTGGTCGGAGATACGCAGTATTTT
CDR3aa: CASSGGTLVGDTQYF

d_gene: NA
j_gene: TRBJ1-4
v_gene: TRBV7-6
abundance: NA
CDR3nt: TGTGCCAGCAGCTTAGGTTCTGGAGGGCAGCCGACCCACAATGAAAAACTGTTTTTT
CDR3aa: CASSLGSGGQPTHNEKLFF

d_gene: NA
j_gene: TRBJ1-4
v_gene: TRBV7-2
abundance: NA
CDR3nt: TGTGCCAGCAGCTTAGCCGGACAGAAGAATGAAAAACTGTTTTTT
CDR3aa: CASSLAGQKNEKLFF

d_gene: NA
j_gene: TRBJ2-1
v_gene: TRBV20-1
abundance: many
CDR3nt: TGCAGTGCTAGAGATGAGCGAAGCTCCTACAATGAGCAGTTCTTC
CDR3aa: CSARDERSSYNEQFF

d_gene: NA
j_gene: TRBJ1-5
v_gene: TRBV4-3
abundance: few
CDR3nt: TGCGCCAGCAGCCAAGACCGGGGCAAGGGTCCCCAGCATTTT
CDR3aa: CASSQDRGKGPQHF

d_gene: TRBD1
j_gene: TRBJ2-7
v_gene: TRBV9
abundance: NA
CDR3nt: TGTGCCAGCAGCGTAGCGACAGGGGCCTACGAGCAGTACTTC
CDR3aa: CASSVATGAYEQYF

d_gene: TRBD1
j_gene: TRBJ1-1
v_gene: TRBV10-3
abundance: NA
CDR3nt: TGTGCCACGCAGGGGGCCGGTGAAGCTTTCTTT
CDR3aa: CATQGAGEAFF